Included here is one T cell receptor beta chain sequence, with context. Its antigen is not known. After removal of 0 bases from V and 6 bases from J, the junction contained 12 bases not matched to a gene. Germline assignment: CDR1 DFQATT and CDR2 SNEGSKA (reference sequence). The CDR3 extends over 17 amino acids. A second PCR, run for roughly 7 to 11 cycles, used a sample-barcoded 5' primer plus a J-beta primer mix. TCRdb re-called the 5' RACE reads through MiXCR, storing one row per CDR3 protein. This table holds fewer than 800,000 distinct CDR3 sequences, 45% to 50% found once. The data derive from a study of blood T cells in healthy people across ages. Study summary: Through template switching, about one barcoded beta molecule was captured per two T cells, as measured in model experiments. Regarding the study as a whole: Greater diversity and more naive CD4+ cells were seen in long-lived donors than in aged donors. Not knowing donor CMV status may have confounded expanded clonotype changes.

Sequences were obtained from blood. The receptor comes from a woman in her sixties in good health. The chain recombines TRBV20-1 with TRBJ2-1; 9 nucleotides match TRBD1. The CDR3 is CSARDLRRGQGPNEQFF. CDR3 nucleotides: TGCAGTGCTAGAGATCTCAGGCGGGGACAGGGCCCCAATGAGCAGTTCTTC.